These 11 T cell receptor beta chains came from one sample sequenced in a study of cytomegalovirus exposure and HLA in healthy donors. Primers: 60 Vbeta forward and 13 Jbeta reverse. Some clones are missing from TCRdb's copy, which holds only in-frame ones; the method was immunoSEQ multiplex PCR. The sample gives about 130,000 clones, 80% of which show up once; 1% is in the top ten. The source material was PBMCs. The origin of the receptors is a man in his forties or fifties in good health and CMV-seronegative.

The chain recombines TRBV23-1 with TRBJ2-7; TRBD1 might be the D (6 bases). TRBV23-1 is annotated as an ORF whose role is uncertain. The CDR3 has 15 amino acids. V was trimmed by 6 bases and J by 5 bases, leaving 20 bases between them. CDR3 loop: CASRRRTLQGHEQYF. The CDR3 DNA follows: TGCGCCAGCAGACGACGGACCTTACAGGGCCACGAGCAGTACTTC.

V and J are TRBV19 and TRBJ1-2; TRBD1 is a possible D gene (5 bases). The CDR3 consists of 13 residues. The V end lost 3 bases, the J end lost 2 bases, and 7 bases lay between the germline ends. The V gene's germline CDR1 is LNHDA and CDR2 SQIVND (reference sequence). The CDR3 nucleotides read TGTGCCAGTAGTATTGACAGCAACTATGGCTACACCTTC. It codes for CASSIDSNYGYTF.

V usage is TRBV28 and J usage is TRBJ2-1; 8 nucleotides align to TRBD1. CDR1 MDHEN and CDR2 SYDVKM come from the germline V gene. J was trimmed by 3 bases and V by 5 bases; bases with no gene match: 12. The CDR3 spans 17 residues. The DNA for the CDR3 is TGTGCCAGCAGTCCTCAGGTGGGACAGGAAAACTACAATGAGCAGTTCTTC. Its protein product is CASSPQVGQENYNEQFF.

J is TRBJ1-5 and V is TRBV19, with a possible D match to TRBD1 (5 bases). V was shortened by 3 bases and J by 4 bases, with 16 bases between the two germline ends. CDR1 and CDR2 (germline): LNHDA, SQIVND (reference sequence). CDR3 length: 16 amino acids. The CDR3 nucleotides are TGTGCCAGTAGTATGGACATCAGACGGAGAAATCAGCCCCAGCATTTT. It specifies CASSMDIRRRNQPQHF.

The chain has TRBV27 and TRBJ1-6, with 7 bases lining up with TRBD1. This CDR3 has 18 amino acids. CDR1 is MNHEY, CDR2 SMNVEV, per germline (reference sequence). With 3 bases clipped from V and 4 bases from J, the junction kept 12 bases outside the gene matches. Written as DNA, the CDR3 is TGTGCCAGCAGTTTGAGACAGGGAACCCTACTTTATAATTCACCCCTCCACTTT. Translated: CASSLRQGTLLYNSPLHF.

The chain carries TRBV18 and TRBJ2-7, with a possible D match to TRBD1 (6 bases). The CDR3 contains 13 residues. Germline V gene lookup returns CDR1 KGHSH and CDR2 LQKENI. V lost 4 bases, J lost 0 bases, and 7 bases lay in between. The CDR3 DNA follows: TGTGCCAGCTCACTGGACAGCTCCTACGAGCAGTACTTC. This translates into CASSLDSSYEQYF.

This clone was found a few times. This chain links TRBV13 with TRBJ2-1, with D perhaps TRBD1 (5 bases). The CDR3 runs to 14 residues. The V gene lost 5 bases and the J gene lost 9 bases, with 17 bases spanning the gap. The V gene's germline CDR1 is PRHDT and CDR2 FYEKMQ (reference sequence). Here the CDR3 reads CASSHRRPPGEQFF. CDR3 nucleotide sequence: TGTGCCAGCAGCCACAGGCGCCCCCCAGGTGAGCAGTTCTTC.

As regards this clone: This CDR3 is also generated by other DNA sequences in the sample. This chain joins TRBV18 and TRBJ2-7, with 11 positions matching TRBD1. Looked up from germline, CDR1 is KGHSH and CDR2 is LQKENI. The ends lost 3 bases at V and 4 bases at J; junction bases unmatched: 2. This CDR3 has 14 amino acids. CDR3 residues: CASSPGTGGYEQYF. CDR3 bases: TGTGCCAGCTCACCCGGGACAGGGGGTTACGAGCAGTACTTC.

The chain combines TRBV5-1 with TRBJ1-2; 7 bases agree with TRBD1. This CDR3 contains 16 residues. From germline, CDR1 is SGHRS and CDR2 YFSETQ. The V and J ends lost 0 bases and 1 base, in that order; junction bases with no gene match: 6. In DNA, the CDR3 is TGCGCCAGCAGCTTGGGGGACAGAAAATTTAACTATGGCTACACCTTC. Residues: CASSLGDRKFNYGYTF.

To note about this clone: The CDR3 ends on some other residue instead of the conserved phenylalanine or tryptophan, so this is likely a read error. The chain is built from TRBV10-1 and TRBJ1-5; TRBD1 matches at 10 bases. The CDR3 is made up of 17 amino acids. Germline V CDR1 and CDR2: WNHNN, SYGVQD (reference sequence). Trimming removed 6 bases from V and 6 bases from J; junction bases left unmatched: 14. In nucleotides, the CDR3 is TGCGCCAGCAGGGGAGGACAGGGGGTCTACCGAGGTCAGCCCCAGCATTCT. Translating gives CASRGGQGVYRGQPQHS.

The chain recombines TRBV7-8 with TRBJ2-1; D is ambiguous. Germline CDR1 reads SGHVS; CDR2 reads FQNEAQ. V was clipped by 3 bases and J by 7 bases, with 16 bases between them. This CDR3 has 15 residues. The CDR3 DNA is TGTGCCAGCAGCTTCGCGGCGGCTCGGCGGAATGAGCAGTTCTTC. Translation: CASSFAAARRNEQFF.